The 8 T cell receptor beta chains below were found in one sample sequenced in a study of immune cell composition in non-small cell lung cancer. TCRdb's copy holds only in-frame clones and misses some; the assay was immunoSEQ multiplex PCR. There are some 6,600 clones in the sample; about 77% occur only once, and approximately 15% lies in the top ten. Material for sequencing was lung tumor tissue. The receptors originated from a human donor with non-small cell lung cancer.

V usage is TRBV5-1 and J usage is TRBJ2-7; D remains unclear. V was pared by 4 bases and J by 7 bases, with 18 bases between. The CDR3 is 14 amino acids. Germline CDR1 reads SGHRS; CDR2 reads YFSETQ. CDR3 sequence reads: CASSPDWRDREQYF. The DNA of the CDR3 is TGCGCCAGCAGCCCCGATTGGAGAGATCGGGAGCAGTACTTC.

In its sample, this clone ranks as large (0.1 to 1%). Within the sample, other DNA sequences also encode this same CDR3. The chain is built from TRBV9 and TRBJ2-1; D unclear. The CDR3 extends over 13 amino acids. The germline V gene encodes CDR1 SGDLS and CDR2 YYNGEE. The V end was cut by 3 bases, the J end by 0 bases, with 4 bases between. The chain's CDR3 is CASSASSYNEQFF. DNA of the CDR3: TGTGCCAGCAGCGCCAGCTCCTACAATGAGCAGTTCTTC.

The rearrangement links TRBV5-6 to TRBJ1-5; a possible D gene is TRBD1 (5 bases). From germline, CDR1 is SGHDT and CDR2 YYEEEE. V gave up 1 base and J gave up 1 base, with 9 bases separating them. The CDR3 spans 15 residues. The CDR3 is CASSLSQGSNQPQHF. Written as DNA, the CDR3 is TGTGCCAGCAGCTTGAGTCAGGGCAGCAATCAGCCCCAGCATTTT. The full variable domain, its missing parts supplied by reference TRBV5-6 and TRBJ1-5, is DAGVTQSPTHLIKTRGQQVTLRCSPKSGHDTVSWYQQALGQGPQFIFQYYEEEERQRGNFPDRFSGHQFPNYSSELNVNALLLGDSALYLCASSLSQGSNQPQHFGDGTRLSIL.

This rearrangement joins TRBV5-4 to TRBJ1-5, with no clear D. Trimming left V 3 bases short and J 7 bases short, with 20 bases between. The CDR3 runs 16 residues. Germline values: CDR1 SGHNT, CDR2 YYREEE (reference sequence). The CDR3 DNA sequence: TGTGCCAGCAGCTGGGGTGGGTCGGGGTCGGAACAGCCCCAGCATTTT. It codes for CASSWGGSGSEQPQHF.

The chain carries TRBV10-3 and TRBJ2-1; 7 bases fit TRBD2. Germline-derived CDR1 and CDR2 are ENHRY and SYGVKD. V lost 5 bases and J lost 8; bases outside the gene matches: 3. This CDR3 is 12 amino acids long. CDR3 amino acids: CAISRLADEQFF. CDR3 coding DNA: TGTGCCATCAGTCGACTAGCCGATGAGCAGTTCTTC.

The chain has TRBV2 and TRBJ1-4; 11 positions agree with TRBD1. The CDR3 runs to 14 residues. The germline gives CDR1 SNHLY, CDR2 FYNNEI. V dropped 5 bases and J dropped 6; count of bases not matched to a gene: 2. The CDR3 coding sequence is TGTGCCAGCAGTAGGGACAGGGGGGATGAAAAACTGTTTTTT. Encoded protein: CASSRDRGDEKLFF.

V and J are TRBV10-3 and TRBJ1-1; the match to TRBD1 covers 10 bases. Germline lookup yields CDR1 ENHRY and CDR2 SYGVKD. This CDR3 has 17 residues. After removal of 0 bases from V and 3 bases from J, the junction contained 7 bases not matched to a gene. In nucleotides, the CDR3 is TGTGCCATCAGTGAGTCCGAGGTGGGACAGGGGCACACTGAAGCTTTCTTT. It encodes CAISESEVGQGHTEAFF.

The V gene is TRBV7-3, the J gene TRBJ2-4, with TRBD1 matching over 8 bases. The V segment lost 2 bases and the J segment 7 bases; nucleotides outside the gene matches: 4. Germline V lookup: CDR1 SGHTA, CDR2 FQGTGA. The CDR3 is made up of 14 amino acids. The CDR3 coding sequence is TGTGCCAGCAGCTTATTACCAGGGGGCAACATTCAGTACTTC. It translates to CASSLLPGGNIQYF.